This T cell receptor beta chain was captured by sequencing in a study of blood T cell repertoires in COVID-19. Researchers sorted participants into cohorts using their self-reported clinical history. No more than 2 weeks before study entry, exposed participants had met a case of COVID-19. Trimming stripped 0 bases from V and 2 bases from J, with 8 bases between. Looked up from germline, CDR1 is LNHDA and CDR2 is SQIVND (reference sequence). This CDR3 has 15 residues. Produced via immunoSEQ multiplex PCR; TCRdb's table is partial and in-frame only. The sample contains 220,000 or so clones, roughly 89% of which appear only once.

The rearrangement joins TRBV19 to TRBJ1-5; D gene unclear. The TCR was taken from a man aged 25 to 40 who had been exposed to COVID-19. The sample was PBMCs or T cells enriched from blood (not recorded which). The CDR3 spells CASSIEGSGNQPQHF. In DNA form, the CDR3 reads TGTGCCAGTAGTATAGAAGGCAGCGGCAATCAGCCCCAGCATTTT.